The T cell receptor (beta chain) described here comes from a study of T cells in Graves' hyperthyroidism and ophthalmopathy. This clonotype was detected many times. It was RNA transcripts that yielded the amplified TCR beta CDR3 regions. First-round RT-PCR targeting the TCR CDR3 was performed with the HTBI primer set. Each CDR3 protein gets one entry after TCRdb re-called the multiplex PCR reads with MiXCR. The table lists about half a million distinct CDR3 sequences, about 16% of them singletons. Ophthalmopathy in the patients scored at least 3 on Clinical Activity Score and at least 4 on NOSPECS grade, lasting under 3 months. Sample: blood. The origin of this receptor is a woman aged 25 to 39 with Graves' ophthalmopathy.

CDR3 amino acids: CASSLGGLTSYEQYF. DNA for the CDR3: TGCGCCAGCAGCCTAGGAGGGTTAACCTCCTACGAGCAGTACTTC. The V gene is TRBV4-1, the J gene TRBJ2-7, with D perhaps TRBD2 (6 bases). With 4 bases removed from V and 0 bases from J, the gap between germline ends came to 13 bases. CDR3 length: 15 amino acids. The V gene's germline CDR1 is MGHRA and CDR2 YSYEKL.